Included here is one TCR beta chain sequence, with context. Its antigen is undetermined. V lost 0 bases and J 0 bases, leaving 11 bases between the germline ends. Per the germline V gene, CDR1 is SGHRS and CDR2 is YFSETQ. This CDR3 spans 16 amino acids. The PCR had 60 Vbeta and 13 Jbeta primers. Sequenced by immunoSEQ multiplex PCR; TCRdb stores in-frame clones only, minus some. The sample carries about 86,000 clones, about two thirds recorded once. The data belong to a study of cytomegalovirus exposure and HLA in healthy donors. Study results and caveats: Equally common other TCR beta chains were less clonally expanded than HLA-associated ones, a later analysis found. A prior analysis recorded that most TCR beta V segments were productive about 90% or about 30% of the time. What was likely a sequencing artifact was a cluster of highly shared sequence variants.

The TCR comes from a man aged 60-69 years in good health and CMV-seronegative. The chain is built from TRBV5-1 and TRBJ2-3; a weak D match, TRBD2 (6 bases). Sequencing was done on a sample of PBMCs. CDR3 sequence: CASSLAGLPSTDTQYF. The DNA of the CDR3 is TGCGCCAGCAGCTTGGCGGGACTCCCAAGCACAGATACGCAGTATTTT.